Listed below are T cell receptor beta chains from one sample, sequenced in a study. TCRdb reanalysed the RT-PCR reads using MiXCR and keeps one entry per CDR3 protein. The table shows about 700,000 distinct CDR3 sequences, with approximately 14% occurring only once. Source material: memory CD4+ T cells from blood. All receptors derive from a female donor in good health, serving as a healthy control. The CDR3 runs from the conserved cysteine through the conserved F or W. Fields, in order: V gene, J gene, D gene, clone size, CDR3 protein, CDR3 DNA. The D gene is left open where the match is weak. A row's size may be missing; if present it is once, few, many or a size class.

V gene: TRBV6-1; J gene: TRBJ1-2; D gene: -; clone size: many; CDR3 protein: CASSEGRSFYGYTF; CDR3 DNA: TGTGCCAGCAGTGAAGGAAGGAGCTTCTATGGCTACACCTTC
V gene: TRBV27; J gene: TRBJ1-2; D gene: TRBD1; clone size: few; CDR3 protein: CASRQIQGWDYGYTF; CDR3 DNA: TGTGCCAGCAGACAGATACAGGGGTGGGACTATGGCTACACCTTC
V gene: TRBV12-3/TRBV12-4; J gene: TRBJ2-5; D gene: -; clone size: few; CDR3 protein: CASSFSGHLEETQYF; CDR3 DNA: TGTGCCAGCAGTTTTTCGGGACATCTAGAAGAGACCCAGTACTTC
V gene: TRBV3-1; J gene: TRBJ2-3; D gene: -; clone size: once; CDR3 protein: CASSQSQGADTQYF; CDR3 DNA: TGTGCCAGCAGCCAATCACAGGGAGCAGATACGCAGTATTTT
V gene: TRBV20-1; J gene: TRBJ2-3; D gene: TRBD2; clone size: many; CDR3 protein: CSARGSLGVAGGLDTQYF; CDR3 DNA: TGCAGTGCTAGAGGGTCGTTGGGGGTTGCGGGAGGACTAGATACGCAGTATTTT
V gene: TRBV5-1; J gene: TRBJ1-1; D gene: -; clone size: -; CDR3 protein: CASSPQGRANTEAFF; CDR3 DNA: TGCGCCAGCAGCCCCCAGGGGAGAGCGAACACTGAAGCTTTCTTT
V gene: TRBV20-1; J gene: TRBJ2-3; D gene: TRBD2; clone size: many; CDR3 protein: CSAKLAGGFIRTDTQYF; CDR3 DNA: TGCAGTGCAAAACTAGCGGGAGGGTTCATCCGCACAGATACGCAGTATTTT
V gene: TRBV28; J gene: TRBJ1-2; D gene: TRBD1; clone size: few; CDR3 protein: CASSLDPGQAKDGYTF; CDR3 DNA: TGTGCCAGCAGTTTGGACCCGGGACAGGCTAAAGATGGCTACACCTTC
V gene: TRBV7-2; J gene: TRBJ1-2; D gene: TRBD1; clone size: few; CDR3 protein: CASSLQGASYGYTF; CDR3 DNA: TGTGCCAGCAGCTTGCAGGGGGCTTCTTATGGCTACACCTTC
V gene: TRBV18; J gene: TRBJ2-7; D gene: -; clone size: -; CDR3 protein: CASSNQDGPYEQYF; CDR3 DNA: TGTGCCAGCTCGAACCAGGATGGGCCCTACGAGCAGTACTTC
V gene: TRBV7-2; J gene: TRBJ2-2; D gene: TRBD1; clone size: few; CDR3 protein: CASSGSRTGSTGELFF; CDR3 DNA: TGTGCCAGCAGCGGGAGCAGGACAGGTTCAACCGGGGAGCTGTTTTTT
V gene: TRBV6-6; J gene: TRBJ2-7; D gene: TRBD2; clone size: many; CDR3 protein: CASSMTSGSKGEQYF; CDR3 DNA: TGTGCCAGCAGCATGACTAGCGGGAGCAAGGGTGAGCAGTACTTC
V gene: TRBV12-3/TRBV12-4; J gene: TRBJ1-1; D gene: TRBD1; clone size: -; CDR3 protein: CASSLLQGANEAFF; CDR3 DNA: TGTGCCAGCAGTCTATTACAGGGGGCAAATGAAGCTTTCTTT
V gene: TRBV20-1; J gene: TRBJ2-1; D gene: -; clone size: many; CDR3 protein: CSARGDGEQFF; CDR3 DNA: TGCAGTGCTAGGGGGGACGGGGAGCAGTTCTTC
V gene: TRBV3-1; J gene: TRBJ1-1; D gene: -; clone size: -; CDR3 protein: CASSQQRETEAFF; CDR3 DNA: TGTGCCAGCAGCCAACAGCGAGAGACTGAAGCTTTCTTT
V gene: TRBV5-1; J gene: TRBJ1-1; D gene: -; clone size: many; CDR3 protein: CASSLAGGGANTEAFF; CDR3 DNA: TGCGCCAGCAGCTTGGCCGGTGGGGGGGCGAACACTGAAGCTTTCTTT
V gene: TRBV6-5; J gene: TRBJ2-1; D gene: -; clone size: few; CDR3 protein: CASSYSASRSYNEQFF; CDR3 DNA: TGTGCCAGCAGTTACTCGGCATCACGCTCCTACAATGAGCAGTTCTTC
V gene: TRBV5-1; J gene: TRBJ2-7; D gene: TRBD1; clone size: few; CDR3 protein: CASSPGQVHYEQYF; CDR3 DNA: TGCGCCAGCAGCCCAGGACAGGTCCACTACGAGCAGTACTTC
V gene: TRBV5-5; J gene: TRBJ1-4; D gene: -; clone size: -; CDR3 protein: CASSFTGATNEKLFF; CDR3 DNA: TGTGCCAGCAGCTTTACCGGAGCAACTAATGAAAAACTGTTTTTT
V gene: TRBV5-1; J gene: TRBJ2-1; D gene: -; clone size: few; CDR3 protein: CASSLVPGQHNEQFF; CDR3 DNA: TGCGCCAGCAGCTTGGTCCCCGGCCAGCACAATGAGCAGTTCTTC
V gene: TRBV7-2; J gene: TRBJ2-3; D gene: -; clone size: -; CDR3 protein: CASSFTDGDTQYF; CDR3 DNA: TGTGCCAGCAGTTTTACAGACGGAGATACGCAGTATTTT
V gene: TRBV6-2/TRBV6-3; J gene: TRBJ2-1; D gene: TRBD1; clone size: -; CDR3 protein: CASSYPRGQAYNEQFF; CDR3 DNA: TGTGCCAGCAGTTACCCCAGGGGGCAGGCCTACAATGAGCAGTTCTTC
V gene: TRBV11-2; J gene: TRBJ2-1; D gene: -; clone size: -; CDR3 protein: CASSDPAGEQFF; CDR3 DNA: TGTGCCAGCAGTGATCCGGCGGGCGAGCAGTTCTTC
V gene: TRBV4-2; J gene: TRBJ2-2; D gene: TRBD1; clone size: -; CDR3 protein: CASSREQGSLNTGELFF; CDR3 DNA: TGTGCCAGCAGCCGAGAACAGGGGAGCCTTAACACCGGGGAGCTGTTTTTT
V gene: TRBV12-3/TRBV12-4; J gene: TRBJ1-1; D gene: -; clone size: -; CDR3 protein: CASIFGIRNTGQPNTEAFF; CDR3 DNA: TGTGCCAGCATCTTCGGCATTCGGAACACGGGACAACCGAACACTGAAGCTTTCTTT
V gene: TRBV7-9; J gene: TRBJ2-7; D gene: TRBD2; clone size: few; CDR3 protein: CASSSAGASYEQYF; CDR3 DNA: TGTGCCAGCAGCTCGGCGGGAGCCTCCTACGAGCAGTACTTC
V gene: TRBV20-1; J gene: TRBJ1-2; D gene: TRBD1; clone size: few; CDR3 protein: CSAIGPGTVSYTF; CDR3 DNA: TGCAGTGCAATAGGGCCGGGGACAGTGAGCTACACCTTC
V gene: TRBV20-1; J gene: TRBJ2-2; D gene: TRBD2; clone size: few; CDR3 protein: CSAPDPRGAGGPTGELFF; CDR3 DNA: TGCAGTGCCCCGGACCCTAGAGGTGCGGGGGGGCCGACCGGGGAGCTGTTTTTT
V gene: TRBV6-1; J gene: TRBJ1-1; D gene: -; clone size: -; CDR3 protein: CASRPNRNMNTEAFF; CDR3 DNA: TGTGCCAGCAGACCCAACAGGAACATGAACACTGAAGCTTTCTTT
V gene: TRBV24-1; J gene: TRBJ1-4; D gene: -; clone size: many; CDR3 protein: CATSRKKGEKLFF; CDR3 DNA: TGTGCCACCAGTAGGAAGAAGGGTGAAAAACTGTTTTTT
V gene: TRBV5-1; J gene: TRBJ1-1; D gene: -; clone size: few; CDR3 protein: CASSEASEAFF; CDR3 DNA: TGCGCCAGCAGCGAAGCGTCCGAAGCTTTCTTT
V gene: TRBV3-1; J gene: TRBJ1-3; D gene: -; clone size: -; CDR3 protein: CASSQGTYPGNTIYF; CDR3 DNA: TGTGCCAGCAGCCAAGGGACATATCCTGGAAACACCATATATTTT
V gene: TRBV7-2; J gene: TRBJ2-1; D gene: TRBD2; clone size: -; CDR3 protein: CATDKAGRYNEQFF; CDR3 DNA: TGTGCCACCGACAAAGCGGGACGATACAATGAGCAGTTCTTC
V gene: TRBV4-1; J gene: TRBJ2-7; D gene: TRBD2; clone size: -; CDR3 protein: CASSQSIGTSYEQYF; CDR3 DNA: TGCGCCAGCAGCCAATCCATTGGGACTAGCTACGAGCAGTACTTC
V gene: TRBV20-1; J gene: TRBJ1-4; D gene: -; clone size: few; CDR3 protein: CSARDTGPATNEKLFF; CDR3 DNA: TGCAGTGCTAGAGATACAGGGCCCGCAACTAATGAAAAACTGTTTTTT
V gene: TRBV12-3/TRBV12-4; J gene: TRBJ1-5; D gene: -; clone size: -; CDR3 protein: CASSLSGRGQPQHF; CDR3 DNA: TGTGCCAGCAGCTTAAGCGGGAGGGGGCAGCCCCAGCATTTT
V gene: TRBV4-2; J gene: TRBJ1-6; D gene: TRBD1; clone size: few; CDR3 protein: CASSQGQGENSPLHF; CDR3 DNA: TGTGCCAGCAGCCAAGGACAGGGAGAGAATTCACCCCTCCACTTT
V gene: TRBV20-1; J gene: TRBJ2-1; D gene: TRBD2; clone size: few; CDR3 protein: CSAIPSGGLYNEQFF; CDR3 DNA: TGCAGTGCTATCCCTAGCGGGGGCCTCTACAATGAGCAGTTCTTC
V gene: TRBV12-3/TRBV12-4; J gene: TRBJ2-7; D gene: -; clone size: many; CDR3 protein: CASRRKLNSYEQYF; CDR3 DNA: TGTGCCAGCCGAAGAAAATTAAACTCCTACGAGCAGTACTTC
V gene: TRBV11-1; J gene: TRBJ2-7; D gene: TRBD1; clone size: few; CDR3 protein: CASSLGGGLPYEQYF; CDR3 DNA: TGTGCCAGCAGCTTAGGAGGGGGCCTCCCCTACGAGCAGTACTTC
V gene: TRBV5-1; J gene: TRBJ2-5; D gene: -; clone size: few; CDR3 protein: CASSVNQPGGETQYF; CDR3 DNA: TGCGCCAGCAGCGTTAATCAGCCCGGGGGCGAGACCCAGTACTTC
V gene: TRBV6-5; J gene: TRBJ1-2; D gene: TRBD1; clone size: few; CDR3 protein: CASRLQGAYGYTF; CDR3 DNA: TGTGCCAGCAGACTACAGGGGGCCTATGGCTACACCTTC
V gene: TRBV6-1; J gene: TRBJ1-3; D gene: -; clone size: few; CDR3 protein: CASSERSRSGNTIYF; CDR3 DNA: TGTGCCAGCAGTGAACGCTCGCGCTCTGGAAACACCATATATTTT
V gene: TRBV15; J gene: TRBJ2-3; D gene: -; clone size: many; CDR3 protein: CATSRDSWGGTQYF; CDR3 DNA: TGTGCCACCAGCAGAGATTCCTGGGGAGGTACGCAGTATTTT
V gene: TRBV28; J gene: TRBJ2-1; D gene: TRBD1; clone size: -; CDR3 protein: CASRKDDRVGQFF; CDR3 DNA: TGTGCCAGCAGAAAAGATGACAGGGTAGGGCAGTTCTTC
V gene: TRBV5-6; J gene: TRBJ2-7; D gene: TRBD2; clone size: -; CDR3 protein: CASSGSRGLGGKQYF; CDR3 DNA: TGTGCCAGCAGCGGCAGCCGGGGTTTGGGGGGGAAGCAGTACTTC
V gene: TRBV6-4; J gene: TRBJ2-5; D gene: -; clone size: few; CDR3 protein: CASSDSRETQYF; CDR3 DNA: TGTGCCAGCAGTGACTCGAGGGAGACCCAGTACTTC
V gene: TRBV3-1; J gene: TRBJ1-5; D gene: TRBD1; clone size: -; CDR3 protein: CASSSSGGQQPQHF; CDR3 DNA: TGTGCCAGCAGCTCGTCAGGGGGCCAACAGCCCCAGCATTTT
V gene: TRBV7-6; J gene: TRBJ1-5; D gene: -; clone size: many; CDR3 protein: CASSLVGPEGPQHF; CDR3 DNA: TGTGCCAGCAGCTTGGTAGGGCCCGAAGGGCCCCAGCATTTT
V gene: TRBV12-3/TRBV12-4; J gene: TRBJ1-1; D gene: -; clone size: -; CDR3 protein: CASSLGPGTNTEAFF; CDR3 DNA: TGTGCCAGCAGCTTAGGACCGGGGACGAACACTGAAGCTTTCTTT
V gene: TRBV5-1; J gene: TRBJ2-1; D gene: TRBD2; clone size: few; CDR3 protein: CASSFSGVAGGEYNEQFF; CDR3 DNA: TGCGCCAGCAGCTTCTCTGGGGTAGCGGGAGGGGAGTACAATGAGCAGTTCTTC
V gene: TRBV5-1; J gene: TRBJ2-5; D gene: TRBD1; clone size: few; CDR3 protein: CASSRFGQDQETQYF; CDR3 DNA: TGCGCCAGCAGTCGATTTGGACAGGACCAAGAGACCCAGTACTTC
V gene: TRBV9; J gene: TRBJ2-3; D gene: TRBD1; clone size: -; CDR3 protein: CASSSRRTGSTDTQYF; CDR3 DNA: TGTGCCAGCAGCTCCCGGCGGACAGGAAGCACAGATACGCAGTATTTT
V gene: TRBV5-1; J gene: TRBJ1-1; D gene: -; clone size: -; CDR3 protein: CASSLGGGFAEAFF; CDR3 DNA: TGCGCCAGCAGCTTGGGGGGCGGATTCGCTGAAGCTTTCTTT
V gene: TRBV6-1; J gene: TRBJ1-6; D gene: -; clone size: -; CDR3 protein: CASSVVKGEGSPLHF; CDR3 DNA: TGTGCCAGCAGTGTAGTAAAGGGGGAAGGTTCACCCCTCCACTTT